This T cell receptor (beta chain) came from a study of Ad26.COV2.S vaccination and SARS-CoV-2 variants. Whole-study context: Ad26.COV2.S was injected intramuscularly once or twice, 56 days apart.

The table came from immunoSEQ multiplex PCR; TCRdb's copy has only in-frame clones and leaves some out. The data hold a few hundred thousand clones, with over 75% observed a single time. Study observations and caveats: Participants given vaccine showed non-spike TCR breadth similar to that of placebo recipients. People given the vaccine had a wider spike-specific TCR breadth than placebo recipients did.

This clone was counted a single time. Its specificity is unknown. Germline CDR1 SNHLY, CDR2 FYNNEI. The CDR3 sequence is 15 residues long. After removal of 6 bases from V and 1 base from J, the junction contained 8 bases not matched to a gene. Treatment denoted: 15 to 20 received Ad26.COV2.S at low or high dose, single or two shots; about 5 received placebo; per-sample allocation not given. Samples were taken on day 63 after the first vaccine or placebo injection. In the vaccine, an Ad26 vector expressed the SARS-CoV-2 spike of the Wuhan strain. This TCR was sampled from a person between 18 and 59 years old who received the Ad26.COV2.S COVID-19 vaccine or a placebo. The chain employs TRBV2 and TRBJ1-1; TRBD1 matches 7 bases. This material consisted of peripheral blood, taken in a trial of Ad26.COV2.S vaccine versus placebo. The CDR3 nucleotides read TGTGCCAGCAGGGGTAGGGGGCAGAGGAACACTGAAGCTTTCTTT. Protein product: CASRGRGQRNTEAFF.